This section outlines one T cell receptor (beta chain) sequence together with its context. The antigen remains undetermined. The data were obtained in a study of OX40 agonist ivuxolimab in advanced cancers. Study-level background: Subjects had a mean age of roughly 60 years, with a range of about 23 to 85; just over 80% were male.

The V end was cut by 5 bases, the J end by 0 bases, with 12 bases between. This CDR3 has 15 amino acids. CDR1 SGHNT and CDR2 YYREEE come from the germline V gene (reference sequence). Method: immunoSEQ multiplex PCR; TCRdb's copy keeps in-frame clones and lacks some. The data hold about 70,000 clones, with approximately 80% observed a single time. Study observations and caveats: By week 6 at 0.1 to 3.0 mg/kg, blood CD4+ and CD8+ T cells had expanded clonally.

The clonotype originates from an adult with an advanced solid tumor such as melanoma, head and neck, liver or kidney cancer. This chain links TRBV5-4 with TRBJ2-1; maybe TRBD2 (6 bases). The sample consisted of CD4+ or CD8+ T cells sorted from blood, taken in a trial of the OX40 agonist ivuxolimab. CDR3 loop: CASRRDQSSYNEQFF. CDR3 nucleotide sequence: TGTGCCAGCAGGCGGGACCAGAGCTCCTACAATGAGCAGTTCTTC.